This TCR beta chain was documented in a study of control samples from healthy donors and cancer patients. Germline CDR1 MDHEN, CDR2 SYDVKM. The length of the CDR3 is 12 residues. The V and J ends lost 6 bases and 6 bases respectively, with 9 bases between them. Profiling relied on immunoSEQ multiplex PCR, and the TCRdb table lists in-frame clones only, not all of them. The sample consists of 100,000 to 150,000 clones, roughly 86% of them appearing once. This sequence was found in a man aged 45-65 years with head and neck cancer. V is TRBV28 and J is TRBJ1-5; the D is unclear. The sample taken for sequencing was PBMCs. CDR3 region: CASRFEGQPQHF. DNA of the CDR3: TGTGCCAGCAGGTTCGAGGGTCAGCCCCAGCATTTT.